This TCR beta chain emerged from a study of multiple sclerosis patients with progressive multifocal leukoencephalopathy. The CDR3 has 17 residues. The V end lost 4 bases, the J end lost 6 bases, and 24 bases lay between the germline ends. The germline gives CDR1 SGHRS, CDR2 YFSETQ. Time point in this sample: 5 to 6 months of natalizumab therapy. Generated by immunoSEQ multiplex PCR, the TCRdb table keeps only in-frame clones and is missing some. The top ten clones hold approximately 1.6% of a sample with around 30,000 clones, about nine tenths of them seen once. The sequences come from PBMCs, collected from a patient treated with natalizumab. This TCR derives from a human donor with multiple sclerosis. The chain recombines TRBV5-1 with TRBJ2-3, with D maybe TRBD2 (6 bases). The CDR3 sequence: CASSATGLPNGGDTQYF. The DNA of the CDR3 is TGCGCCAGCAGCGCCACGGGACTGCCAAATGGTGGGGATACGCAGTATTTT.